The source of this T cell receptor (beta chain) is a study of early T cells in non-severe SARS-CoV-2 infection. This clonotype was counted at least ten times. This CDR3 has 11 amino acids. Germline V CDR1 and CDR2: GTSNPN, SVGIG (reference sequence). The ends were cut back, 5 bases at V and 7 bases at J, with 11 bases in the middle. TCRdb re-analysed the 5' RACE reads in MiXCR, keeping a single row per CDR3 protein. The sample contains about 110,000 distinct CDR3 sequences, 8.5% to 14% of which appear only once. This TCR was sampled from an adult who was a healthcare worker with PCR-confirmed SARS-CoV-2 infection or an uninfected control (not recorded which). This chain joins TRBV30 and TRBJ1-2, with D uncertain. Sequenced input: whole blood. CDR3 amino acids: CAWGGKFGYTF. The CDR3 nucleotides read TGTGCCTGGGGTGGAAAATTTGGCTACACCTTC.